This TCR beta chain derives from a study of shared clonotypes between healthy human individuals. Study summary: For every donor, three CD4 naive, three CD4 memory, two CD8 naive and one CD8 memory plates were used. Study-level points and caveats: The study drew on few donors, limiting represented genetic and exposure-history diversity.

Turning to this clone: What it binds is unknown.

This table comes from immunoSEQ multiplex PCR, and its TCRdb copy is limited to in-frame clones, with some not included. The table lists a few million clones, about 92% of them singletons. Deletions cut 5 bases from V and 0 bases from J, with 18 bases between. This CDR3 region has 17 residues. CDR1 and CDR2 from the germline V gene are LNHDA and SQIVND (reference sequence). Partitioning of CD4+ cells yielded a CD45RA+ naive subset and a CD45RA-negative memory subset. The chain joins TRBV19 to TRBJ2-3, with D perhaps given as TRBD1 or TRBD2 (5 bases each). The receptor was derived from a man between 18 and 29 years old in good health. Some clones in this sample may be carry-over from other donors' samples. Specimen: naive CD4+ T cells from PBMCs. Subset given: CD45RA+ positively selected. CDR3 in DNA: TGTGCCAGTAGTGGGGGTGGGGTAGCGCAGAGCACAGATACGCAGTATTTT. Translation: CASSGGGVAQSTDTQYF.